The clone carrying this T cell receptor beta chain was seen repeatedly, ten times or more. The data were obtained in a study of breast tumors, draining lymph nodes, adjacent tissues. TCRdb redid the calling of the multiplex PCR reads with MiXCR, one entry per CDR3 protein. The table includes 30,000 to 40,000 distinct CDR3 sequences, 36% detected once. The CDR3 covers 17 residues. Germline V gene lookup returns CDR1 DFQATT and CDR2 SNEGSKA (reference sequence). The V and J ends lost 6 bases and 0 bases, in that order; junction bases with no gene match: 14. The chain uses TRBV20-1 and TRBJ2-5; 9 bases line up with TRBD1. This sequence originates from a female donor with breast cancer. Some clones in this sample may be carry-over from other donors' samples. The source material was breast tumor tissue. The CDR3 sequence is CSATPRQGGSYQETQYF. The CDR3 DNA sequence: TGCAGTGCGACACCGAGACAGGGGGGGTCTTACCAAGAGACCCAGTACTTC.